One and the same sample provided the 10 T cell receptor beta chains below, sequenced in a study of beta chain features in type 1 diabetes. Isolated RNA was reverse transcribed in full, so expressed TCRB transcripts were sequenced. Using immunoSEQ multiplex PCR, the repertoire was profiled, and TCRdb retains in-frame clones only, with some absent. The data contain 300,000 to 450,000 clones, about 20% of them singletons. The sequencing sample was made of naive CD4+ T cells from blood. The receptors derive from a woman younger than 30 in good health.

The chain has TRBV18 and TRBJ2-1; D remains ambiguous. With 4 bases removed from V and 4 bases from J, the gap between germline ends came to 14 bases. Germline loops: CDR1 KGHSH, CDR2 LQKENI. CDR3 length: 15 residues. The CDR3 DNA reads as TGTGCCAGCTCACGAGACACAATTACTTACAATGAGCAGTTCTTC. Protein product: CASSRDTITYNEQFF. The full variable domain, completed using reference TRBV18 and TRBJ2-1, is NAGVMQNPRHLVRRRGQEARLRCSPMKGHSHVYWYRQLPEEGLKFMVYLQKENIIDESGMPKERFSAEFPKEGPSILRIQQVVRGDSAAYFCASSRDTITYNEQFFGPGTRLTVL.

The chain has TRBV15 and TRBJ1-4; D is ambiguous. V was shortened by 1 base and J by 3 bases, with 9 bases between the two germline ends. There are 15 residues in the CDR3. Germline loops: CDR1 LNHNV, CDR2 YYDKDF (reference sequence). The CDR3 loop is CATSRVRAANEKLFF. CDR3 DNA sequence: TGTGCCACCAGCAGAGTGAGGGCCGCTAATGAAAAACTGTTTTTT. Filled out from reference TRBV15 and TRBJ1-4, the complete variable domain reads DAMVIQNPRYQVTQFGKPVTLSCSQTLNHNVMYWYQQKSSQAPKLLFHYYDKDFNNEADTPDNFQSRRPNTSFCFLDIRSPGLGDTAMYLCATSRVRAANEKLFFGSGTQLSVL.

This clone appeared a few times. The V and J genes are TRBV6-5 and TRBJ2-2; 8 bases are a match to TRBD1. The germline CDR1 and CDR2 sequences are MNHEY and SVGAGI. The V segment lost 6 bases and the J segment 0 bases; nucleotides outside the gene matches: 3. CDR3 length: 15 residues. CDR3 protein: CASRQQGANTGELFF. In DNA form, the CDR3 reads TGTGCCAGCAGGCAACAGGGGGCGAACACCGGGGAGCTGTTTTTT.

The V and J genes are TRBV15 and TRBJ1-6; 9 bases line up with TRBD1. The CDR3 runs 14 residues. Looked up from germline, CDR1 is LNHNV and CDR2 is YYDKDF (reference sequence). V dropped 3 bases and J dropped 10; count of bases not matched to a gene: 4. CDR3 coding DNA: TGTGCCACCAGCAGGGGACAGGGTCAGTCACCCCTCCACTTT. This gives the protein CATSRGQGQSPLHF.

As concerns this clone: One junction end disagrees with the germline gene, perhaps due to a read error. The chain recombines TRBV11-2 with TRBJ2-7; the match to TRBD2 covers 7 bases. The germline CDR1 and CDR2 sequences are SGHAT and FQNNGV. The CDR3 contains 12 residues. DNA for the CDR3: TGCCTAGGGGCGGGAGTTCTCGACGAGCAGTACTTC. This encodes CLGAGVLDEQYF.

The table lists this clone with a few counts. The V call is TRBV11-3, the J call TRBJ2-1; 11 nucleotides align to TRBD2. J gave up 9 bases and V 7 bases, and 5 bases lay outside the gene matches. The CDR3 is 13 amino acids. CDR1 is SGHNT, CDR2 YENEEA, per germline. CDR3 coding DNA: TGTGCCAGCACACTAGCGGGAGTGGGTGAGCAGTTCTTC. This codes for CASTLAGVGEQFF.

This clone was detected a few times. The genes are TRBV5-6 and TRBJ2-1; TRBD1 is a possible D gene (5 bases). Per germline, CDR1 SGHDT and CDR2 YYEEEE. CDR3 length equals 16 residues. V lost 0 bases and J lost 6, with 16 bases in between. The CDR3 coding sequence is TGTGCCAGCAGCTTGGCCAGCAGGGTAGCACGCAATGAGCAGTTCTTC. Protein product: CASSLASRVARNEQFF.

The chain couples TRBV30 to TRBJ1-6; D ambiguous. This CDR3 spans 15 amino acids. CDR1 and CDR2 (germline): GTSNPN, SVGIG (reference sequence). The germline V and J ends were trimmed by 0 bases and 4 bases, with 10 bases remaining between them. This CDR3 reads CAWSVGGLYNSPLHF. The CDR3 nucleotides read TGTGCCTGGAGTGTTGGCGGACTGTATAATTCACCCCTCCACTTT. The whole variable domain, filled in from reference TRBV30 and TRBJ1-6, reads SQTIHQWPATLVQPVGSPLSLECTVEGTSNPNLYWYRQAAGRGLQLLFYSVGIGQISSEVPQNLSASRPQDRQFILSSKKLLLSDSGFYLCAWSVGGLYNSPLHFGNGTRLTVT.

This clone was observed a few times. This chain joins TRBV7-2 and TRBJ2-2; 10 bases fit TRBD1. This CDR3 comprises 15 residues. Losses at the gene ends were 5 bases for V and 4 bases for J; bases not matched to a gene: 4. Germline V gene lookup returns CDR1 SGHTA and CDR2 FQGNSA. CDR3 in DNA: TGTGCCAGCAGCCTTGGACAGGGGGGCACCGGGGAGCTGTTTTTT. Its translation is CASSLGQGGTGELFF.

This clone appeared a few times. The genes are TRBV7-2 and TRBJ2-5; TRBD2 matches at 10 bases. Germline assignment: CDR1 SGHTA and CDR2 FQGNSA. The CDR3 is 14 amino acids. V shed 6 bases, J shed 3 bases, and the junction held 4 bases outside the gene matches. The CDR3 is CASSYTSGEETQYF. The CDR3 DNA sequence: TGTGCCAGCAGTTATACTAGCGGGGAAGAGACCCAGTACTTC.